These T cell receptor beta chains were read from a single sample in a study of T-cell memory formation after mild COVID-19. TCRdb itself ran the 5' RACE reads through MiXCR, one entry per CDR3 protein. The sample has tens of thousands of distinct CDR3 sequences, 9.5% to 15% seen once. Sample: PBMCs or a T cell subset sorted from them (not recorded which). These receptors were collected from a man between 18 and 29 years old who had mild COVID-19 (a few samples of this study predate the infection). Cell type and time point are not known. Each CDR3 is given with its conserved first and last residue. Each record gives: clone size, J gene, D gene, V gene, CDR3 protein, CDR3 DNA. A D gene is named only where the DNA matches it firmly. Some rows mark clone size as missing; the rest say once, few, many or name a class of expanded clone.

few	TRBJ2-3	-	TRBV6-4	CASSEARGADTQYF	TGTGCCAGCAGTGAAGCCAGGGGGGCAGATACGCAGTATTTT
-	TRBJ2-6	TRBD1	TRBV5-1	CASSLVTGAGANVLTF	TGCGCCAGCAGCTTGGTGACAGGGGCTGGGGCCAACGTCCTGACTTTC
few	TRBJ2-5	TRBD1	TRBV27	CASSLWDRETQYF	TGTGCCAGCAGTTTATGGGACAGGGAGACCCAGTACTTC
-	TRBJ2-5	-	TRBV5-6	CASISLRDFWGQETQYF	TGTGCCAGCATCTCCCTCCGGGACTTTTGGGGACAAGAGACCCAGTACTTC
many	TRBJ2-3	TRBD2	TRBV27	CASSPGTSPRRTDTQYF	TGTGCCAGCAGTCCCGGGACTAGCCCCCGGCGCACAGATACGCAGTATTTT
few	TRBJ2-7	TRBD1	TRBV7-8	CASSSSQGVEGYEQYF	TGTGCCAGCAGCTCCTCCCAGGGGGTAGAAGGTTACGAGCAGTACTTC
-	TRBJ2-7	-	TRBV7-3	CASSLSRDTSYEQYF	TGTGCCAGCAGCCTCAGCCGGGACACCTCCTACGAGCAGTACTTC
many	TRBJ2-3	TRBD2	TRBV7-8	CASSLALGTSGGPLADTQYF	TGTGCCAGCAGCTTAGCGCTAGGGACTAGCGGGGGCCCATTAGCAGATACGCAGTATTTT
few	TRBJ1-5	-	TRBV7-8	CASSSRTYSNQPQHF	TGTGCCAGCAGCTCGCGAACTTATAGCAATCAGCCCCAGCATTTT
medium-sized	TRBJ2-3	-	TRBV6-6	CASSGGTDTQYF	TGTGCCAGCTCAGGGGGCACAGATACGCAGTATTTT
few	TRBJ2-1	TRBD2	TRBV7-2	CASSSLRGGALFF	TGTGCCAGCAGCTCCCTTCGCGGGGGGGCCCTTTTCTTC
-	TRBJ1-1	-	TRBV5-1	CASRGGRSTEAFF	TGCGCCTCCCGGGGGGGCCGGAGCACTGAAGCTTTCTTT
few	TRBJ2-2	-	TRBV4-3	CASSQVTMAGASNTGELFF	TGCGCCAGCAGCCAAGTTACGATGGCGGGGGCATCAAACACCGGGGAGCTGTTTTTT
-	TRBJ2-7	TRBD1	TRBV6-5	CASTSGQTYEQYF	TGTGCCAGCACCTCGGGACAGACCTACGAGCAGTACTTC
-	TRBJ2-7	-	TRBV5-5	CASSLGGLVYEQYF	TGTGCCAGCAGCTTGGGGGGACTGGTCTACGAGCAGTACTTC